The entry below describes one T cell receptor (beta chain). V lost 7 bases, J lost 2 bases, and 11 bases stayed unmatched. This CDR3 is built from 16 residues. Per the germline V gene, CDR1 is SGHRS and CDR2 is YFSETQ. The data stem from a study of sequential checkpoint blockade in melanoma. Turning to the study itself: Maintenance nivolumab came after either treatment sequence.

Assay: immunoSEQ multiplex PCR; the TCRdb copy retains only in-frame clones and omits some. The data show under 25,000 clones, around 80% seen once. Treatment described: randomized to nivolumab then ipilimumab (arm A) or the reverse (arm B). Patients had received no earlier DNA-damaging chemotherapy. PBMC sorting kept live CD3+CD8+ cells without CD19 or CD56. The TCR sequence derives from a human donor with melanoma. Sequencing was performed on CD8+ T cells sorted from blood (inferred from file names), taken from a patient given nivolumab and ipilimumab in sequence. The chain links TRBV5-1 to TRBJ2-3; 9 positions agree with TRBD1. This CDR3 reads CASRPGGQGFTDTQYF. CDR3 DNA sequence: TGCGCCAGCCGCCCTGGGGGACAGGGCTTCACAGATACGCAGTATTTT.